This is a list of T cell receptor beta chains from one sample in a study of T cells in Graves' hyperthyroidism and ophthalmopathy. TCRdb called the multiplex PCR reads again in MiXCR, with one record for every CDR3 protein. The sample comprises about 560,000 distinct CDR3 sequences, roughly 46% of which are singletons, and approximately 8.2% rests with the top ten. The sample was peripheral blood or thyroid tissue (not recorded which). These TCRs come from a woman younger than 30 with Graves' hyperthyroidism. Both conserved end residues are part of each CDR3. A D gene is named only where the DNA matches it firmly. Some rows mark clone size as missing; the rest say once, few, many or name a class of expanded clone.

>TRBJ2-7|TRBV19|TRBD2|NA
TGTGCCAGTAGTATAAGGGGACTAGCGGGAATGTCCTACGAGCAGTACTTC
CASSIRGLAGMSYEQYF
>TRBJ1-5|TRBV2|NA|many
TGTGCCAGCAGTGGGGTTGGGGGCAATCAGCCCCAGCATTTT
CASSGVGGNQPQHF
>TRBJ2-2|TRBV2|NA|NA
TGTGCCAGCAGTTCCAGGGACGGGGAGCTGTTTTTT
CASSSRDGELFF
>TRBJ2-7|TRBV10-3|NA|many
TGTGCCATCAGTGACGGGCAAATCTACGAGCAGTACTTC
CAISDGQIYEQYF
>TRBJ2-7|TRBV5-1|NA|few
TGCGCCAGCAGCTCATCCAGGTATTACGAGCAGTACTTC
CASSSSRYYEQYF
>TRBJ2-7|TRBV25-1|NA|NA
TGTGCCAGCTCACCCTCGGTAGCCGCCCAACGGGAGCAGTACTTC
CASSPSVAAQREQYF
>TRBJ1-2|TRBV24-1|TRBD1|NA
TGTGCCAGCAAAACACAGGGGTATGGCTACACCTTC
CASKTQGYGYTF
>TRBJ2-7|TRBV15|NA|many
TGTGCCACCAGCAGAGAGGGAGGCGGCTCCTACGAGCAGTACTTC
CATSREGGGSYEQYF
>TRBJ2-5|TRBV20-1|NA|many
TGCAGTGCTGGTTCTACACAAGAGACCCAGTACTTC
CSAGSTQETQYF
>TRBJ1-1|TRBV20-1|NA|NA
TGCAGTGCTGCCTGGGGGCCAGGCACTGAAGCTTTCTTT
CSAAWGPGTEAFF
>TRBJ2-7|TRBV5-1|NA|NA
TGCGCCAGCAGCGACTACCCGTGGTCCTACGAGCAGTACTTC
CASSDYPWSYEQYF
>TRBJ1-1|TRBV10-3|NA|NA
TGTGCCTCGCTGGCGAGCTTGGTGAACACTGAAGCTTTCTTT
CASLASLVNTEAFF
>TRBJ2-6|TRBV29-1|NA|NA
TGCAGCGTTTGGGACGGGACCGGGGCCAACGTCCTGACTTTC
CSVWDGTGANVLTF
>TRBJ2-7|TRBV11-2|TRBD1|NA
TGTGCCAGCAGCCCCGAGGGACAGGGGTCCTACGAGCAGTACTTC
CASSPEGQGSYEQYF
>TRBJ2-7|TRBV7-9|NA|NA
TGTGCCAGCAGCGTACCGGGGCTAGCGAGGTACGAGCAGTACTTC
CASSVPGLARYEQYF
>TRBJ1-2|TRBV2|NA|few
TGTGCCAGCGGAGGTAGCCCCGGACAAAACTATGGCTACACCTTC
CASGGSPGQNYGYTF
>TRBJ1-1|TRBV7-9|NA|NA
TGCGCCAGCAGCCAAATCTTCTCTCGGAAGAACACTGAAGCTTTCTTT
CASSQIFSRKNTEAFF
>TRBJ2-7|TRBV7-3|TRBD1|NA
TGTGCCAGCAGCCCCTCCGGGACAGGGGCCATGGACGAGCAGTACTTC
CASSPSGTGAMDEQYF
>TRBJ2-5|TRBV10-3|NA|once
TGTGCCAGCAGGGACCTCGGCCAGTATTATCAAGAGACCCAGTACTTC
CASRDLGQYYQETQYF